The clone carrying this TCR beta chain was recorded many times. The sample is drawn from a study of T-cell reconstitution after alpha-beta-depleted transplantation in children. TCRbeta library preparation incorporated unique molecular identifiers. TCRdb analysed the PCR reads with MiXCR anew, one entry per CDR3 protein. The profile shows approximately 190,000 distinct CDR3 sequences, 5.5% to 7% of them singletons. The CDR3 consists of 15 residues. Trimming took off 4 bases at V and 4 bases at J, with 17 bases between the two ends. Per the germline V gene, CDR1 is LGHNA and CDR2 is YSLEER. The receptor's source is a girl less than two years old with combined immunodeficiency, due to receive a stem cell transplant. V and J are TRBV4-3 and TRBJ2-7, with D possibly called TRBD1 or TRBD2 (6 bases each). The specimen comprised PBMCs, sampled before TCRalphabeta/CD19-depleted stem cell transplant. CDR3 sequence: CASSRRGGREYEQYF. The CDR3 region has the DNA TGCGCCAGCAGCCGCAGGGGAGGCAGAGAATACGAGCAGTACTTC.